The clone carrying this TCR beta chain was counted ten times or more. This CDR3 contains 15 residues. J gave up 6 bases and V 6 bases, and 7 bases lay outside the gene matches. Germline V gives CDR1 SNHLY, CDR2 FYNNEI. The record originates from a study of T cells in Graves' hyperthyroidism and ophthalmopathy. TCR beta CDR3 region amplification was performed from RNA transcripts. A set of HTBI primers served as the primers for a first-round RT-PCR of the TCR CDR3. TCRdb recomputed calls from the multiplex PCR reads with MiXCR, one row per CDR3 protein. This table has some 270,000 distinct CDR3 sequences, roughly 13% appearing once.

The chain recombines TRBV2 with TRBJ2-1; 11 positions agree with TRBD2. This receptor was identified in a woman between 25 and 40 years old with Graves' hyperthyroidism that later progressed to Graves' ophthalmopathy. The source material was blood. Here the CDR3 DNA reads TGTGCCAGCAGCGCGGGGACTAGCGGTTCCAATGAGCAGTTCTTC. As protein: CASSAGTSGSNEQFF.